Detailed here is one TCR beta chain. Antigen specificity is unknown. Unsorted samples used approximately 99 million PBMCs for genomic DNA. This specimen comes from a study of shared clonotypes between healthy human individuals. On the study more broadly: A couple of women and a few men aged 18 to 49 made up the donors. The study, taken as a whole, reports: Sequencing depth was expected to influence donor clonotype sharing.

Germline V gene sequence: CDR1 MNHEY, CDR2 SVGAGI. The CDR3 spans 15 residues. Trimming cost V 2 bases and J 2 bases; bases outside gene matches: 4. About 28,000 T cell genomes, or roughly 300 ng DNA, went into replicate PCRs of unsorted PBMC. The table came from immunoSEQ multiplex PCR; TCRdb's copy has only in-frame clones and leaves some out. In the table there are 470,000 or so clones, about 84% of which are singletons. This TCR came from a woman aged 40 to 49 in good health. Some clones in this sample may be carry-over from other donors' samples. V gene TRBV6-5 combines with J gene TRBJ2-3; 7 bases agree with TRBD1. Specimen: PBMCs. CDR3 protein: CASSYLTGYTDTQYF. The DNA of the CDR3 is TGTGCCAGCAGTTACCTGACAGGGTACACAGATACGCAGTATTTT.